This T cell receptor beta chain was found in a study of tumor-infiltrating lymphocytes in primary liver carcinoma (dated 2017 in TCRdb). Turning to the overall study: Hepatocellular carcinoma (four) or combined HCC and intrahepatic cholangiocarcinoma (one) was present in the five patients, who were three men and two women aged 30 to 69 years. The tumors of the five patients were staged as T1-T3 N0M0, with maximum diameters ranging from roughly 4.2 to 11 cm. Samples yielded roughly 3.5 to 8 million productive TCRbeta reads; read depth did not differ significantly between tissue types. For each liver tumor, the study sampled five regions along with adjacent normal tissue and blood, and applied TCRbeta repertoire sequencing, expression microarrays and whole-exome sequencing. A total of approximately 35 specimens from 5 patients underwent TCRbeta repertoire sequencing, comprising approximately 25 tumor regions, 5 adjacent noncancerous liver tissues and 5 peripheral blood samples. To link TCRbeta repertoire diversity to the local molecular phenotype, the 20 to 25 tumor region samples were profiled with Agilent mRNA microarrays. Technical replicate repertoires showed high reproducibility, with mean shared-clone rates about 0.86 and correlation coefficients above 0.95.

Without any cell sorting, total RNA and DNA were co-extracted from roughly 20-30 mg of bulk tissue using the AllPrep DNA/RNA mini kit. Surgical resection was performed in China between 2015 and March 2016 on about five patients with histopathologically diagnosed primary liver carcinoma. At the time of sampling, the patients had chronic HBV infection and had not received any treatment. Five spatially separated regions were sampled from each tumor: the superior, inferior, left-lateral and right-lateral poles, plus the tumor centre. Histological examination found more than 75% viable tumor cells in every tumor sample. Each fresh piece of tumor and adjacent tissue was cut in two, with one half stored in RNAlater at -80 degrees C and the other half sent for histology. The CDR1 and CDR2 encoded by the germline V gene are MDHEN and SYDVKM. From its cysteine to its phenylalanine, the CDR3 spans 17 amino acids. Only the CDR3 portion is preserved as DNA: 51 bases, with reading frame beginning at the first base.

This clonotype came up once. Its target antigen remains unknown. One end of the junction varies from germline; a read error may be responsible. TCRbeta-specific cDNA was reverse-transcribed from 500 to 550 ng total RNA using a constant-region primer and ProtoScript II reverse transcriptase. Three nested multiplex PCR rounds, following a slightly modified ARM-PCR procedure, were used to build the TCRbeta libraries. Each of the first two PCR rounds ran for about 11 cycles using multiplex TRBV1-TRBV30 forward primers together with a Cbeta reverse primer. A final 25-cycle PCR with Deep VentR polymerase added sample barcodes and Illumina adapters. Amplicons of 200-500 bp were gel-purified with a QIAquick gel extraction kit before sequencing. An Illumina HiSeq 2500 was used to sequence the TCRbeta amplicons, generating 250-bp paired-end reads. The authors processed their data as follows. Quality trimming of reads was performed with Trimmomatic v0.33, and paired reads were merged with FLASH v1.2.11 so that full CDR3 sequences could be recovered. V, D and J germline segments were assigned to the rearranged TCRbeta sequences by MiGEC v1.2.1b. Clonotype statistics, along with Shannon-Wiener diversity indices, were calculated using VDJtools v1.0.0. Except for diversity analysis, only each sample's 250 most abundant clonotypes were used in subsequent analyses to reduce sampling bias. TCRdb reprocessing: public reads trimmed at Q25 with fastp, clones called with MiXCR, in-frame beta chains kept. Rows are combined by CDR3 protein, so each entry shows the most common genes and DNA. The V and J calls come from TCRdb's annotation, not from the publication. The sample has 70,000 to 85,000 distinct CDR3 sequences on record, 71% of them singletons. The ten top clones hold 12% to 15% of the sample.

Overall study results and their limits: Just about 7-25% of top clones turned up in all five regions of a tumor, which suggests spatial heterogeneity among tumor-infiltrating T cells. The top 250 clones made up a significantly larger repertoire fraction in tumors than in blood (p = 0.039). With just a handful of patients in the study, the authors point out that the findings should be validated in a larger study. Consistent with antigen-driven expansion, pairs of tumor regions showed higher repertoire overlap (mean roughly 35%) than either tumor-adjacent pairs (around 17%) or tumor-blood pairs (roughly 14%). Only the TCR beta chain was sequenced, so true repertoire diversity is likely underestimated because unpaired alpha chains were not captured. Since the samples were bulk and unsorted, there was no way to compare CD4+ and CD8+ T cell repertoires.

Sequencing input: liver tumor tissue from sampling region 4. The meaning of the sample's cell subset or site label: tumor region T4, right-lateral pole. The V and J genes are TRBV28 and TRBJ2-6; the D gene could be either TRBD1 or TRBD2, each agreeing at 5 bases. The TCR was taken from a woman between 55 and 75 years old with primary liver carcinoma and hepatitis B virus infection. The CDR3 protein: CASTSWSGGSGANVLTF. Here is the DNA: TGTGCCAGCACCAGTTGGAGTGGAGGCTCTGGGGCCAATGTCCTGACTTTC.